These 27 T cell receptor beta chains came from one sample sequenced in a study of breast tumors, draining lymph nodes, adjacent tissues. Samples came from axillary lymph nodes draining the breast cancer. Using its own MiXCR run on the multiplex PCR reads, TCRdb lists one record per CDR3 protein. The sample has about 180,000 distinct CDR3 sequences, approximately 33% seen once. Sample: axillary lymph node tissue. The receptors stem from a female donor with breast cancer. Some clones in this sample may be carry-over from other donors' samples.

This clonotype was counted between two and nine times. This rearrangement joins TRBV4-3 to TRBJ1-1; D remains ambiguous. Germline CDR1 is LGHNA and CDR2 is YSLEER. Between the trimmed V and J ends, which lost 7 bases and 6 bases, there was a span of 12 bases. The CDR3 has 12 amino acids. The CDR3 loop reads CASTPRGSEAFF. The DNA for the CDR3 is TGCGCCAGCACCCCCCGGGGTTCTGAAGCTTTCTTT.

A word on this clonotype: A read error may explain this, as a much larger clone is one base away. The V gene is TRBV6-1, the J gene TRBJ1-2; possible D gene TRBD1, 5 bases. The V gene's germline CDR1 is MNHNS and CDR2 SASEGT. The V gene lost 5 bases and the J gene lost 8 bases, with 18 bases spanning the gap. The length of the CDR3 is 14 residues. CDR3 DNA sequence: TGTGCCAGCAGTCAGGTCGGAGTGGGGGAGGGCTACACCTTC. It specifies CASSQVGVGEGYTF.

Only a few counts were recorded for this clonotype. A much larger clone differs from this one at a single base, so this may be a read error. V and J are TRBV12-5 and TRBJ1-3; 7 positions agree with TRBD1. Germline assignment: CDR1 LGHNT and CDR2 FRNRAP. This CDR3 is built from 14 residues. The DNA for the CDR3 is TGTGCTAGTGGTATGGGACAGCTTGGAGACACCATATATTTT. As protein: CASGMGQLGDTIYF.

About this clonotype itself: A read error may be the cause here, since a much bigger clone is one base away. The CDR3 nucleotides read TGTACCAGCAGCCACATCTCGGGGACAGTCTCCTACGAGCAGTACTTC. Protein sequence: CTSSHISGTVSYEQYF. This chain links TRBV12-3 or TRBV12-4 with TRBJ2-7; 7 bases are shared with TRBD1. The CDR3 has 16 residues.

This clonotype has ten or more counts. The rearrangement uses TRBV4-2 and TRBJ2-1; D uncertain. The CDR3 covers 15 residues. Germline loops: CDR1 LGHNA, CDR2 YNFKEQ. V was clipped by 1 base and J by 6 bases, with 13 bases between them. The chain's CDR3 is CASSQGSLVINEQFF. In DNA, the CDR3 is TGTGCCAGCAGCCAAGGCTCCTTGGTGATCAATGAGCAGTTCTTC.

A note on this clonotype: One end of the junction does not line up with germline, which may come from a read error. The rearrangement uses TRBV7-3 and TRBJ1-6; 10 nucleotides agree with TRBD1. Per the germline V gene, CDR1 is SGHTA and CDR2 is FQGTGA. The CDR3 sequence is 14 residues long. Written as DNA, the CDR3 is TGTGCCAGCAGCTCCGGGACAGGGGATTCCCCCCTCCACTTT. The encoded protein is CASSSGTGDSPLHF.

On this clonotype itself: The CDR3 end shows no conserved phenylalanine or tryptophan, and so a read error is likely. Because the CDR3's place on the DNA is in doubt, the DNA is left out and the CDR3 is given as listed by TCRdb. This rearrangement joins TRBV24-1 to TRBJ2-1; TRBD1, the table's D call, lacks a check against the DNA. Germline V CDR1 and CDR2: KGHDR, SFDVKD. 12 amino acids form the CDR3, both terminal residues included. CDR3 loop: CATSDPGADEFS.

There are many counts of this clonotype. V gene TRBV6-6 combines with J gene TRBJ2-7; the match to TRBD1 covers 7 bases. With 6 bases clipped from V and 5 bases from J, the junction kept 7 bases outside the gene matches. The CDR3 covers 13 residues. CDR1 is MNHNY and CDR2 is SVGAGI in the germline V gene (reference sequence). The CDR3 region has the DNA TGTGCCAGCAGCCAGACAGGGAACAACGAGCAGTACTTC. Translating gives CASSQTGNNEQYF.

The chain couples TRBV12-3 or TRBV12-4 to TRBJ2-1; 7 bases fit TRBD1. The CDR3 extends over 16 amino acids. V was pared by 6 bases and J by 3 bases, with 11 bases of the junction left unmatched. CDR3 residues: CASSPDARGIYNEQFF. CDR3 coding DNA: TGTGCCAGCAGCCCGGACGCCAGGGGGATCTACAATGAGCAGTTCTTC.

There are a few counts of this clonotype. This clone may be a read error of a much larger clone one base away. The genes are TRBV12-3 or TRBV12-4 and TRBJ2-5; unclear D gene. The CDR3 is 13 amino acids. V was pared by 6 bases and J by 1 base, with 9 bases between. The CDR3 coding sequence is TGTGCCAGCAGCTGCAACAGCCAAGAGACCCAGTACTTC. This codes for CASSCNSQETQYF.

This clonotype has ten or more counts. The rearrangement joins TRBV18 to TRBJ2-1; D might be TRBD1 or TRBD2, each matching 6 bases. Germline V gives CDR1 KGHSH, CDR2 LQKENI. The CDR3 sequence is 14 residues long. Trimming took off 4 bases at V and 7 bases at J, with 14 bases between the two ends. In DNA form, the CDR3 reads TGTGCCAGCTCACTTTCCGGGGGCCGAAATGAGCAGTTCTTC. Its protein is CASSLSGGRNEQFF.

This clonotype has ten or more counts. The CDR3 loop reads CASSLAVGTPNEKLFF. CDR3 nucleotide sequence: TGTGCCAGCAGCTTGGCCGTAGGGACGCCTAATGAAAAACTGTTTTTT. The chain has TRBV5-5 and TRBJ1-4; D is perhaps TRBD1 (5 bases). The germline V gene encodes CDR1 SGHKS and CDR2 YYEKEE (reference sequence). The CDR3 totals 16 residues. V lost 0 bases and J 3 bases, leaving 12 bases between the germline ends.

This clonotype was seen a handful of times. A much larger clonotype is one base distant, so this may be a read error. The chain carries TRBV20-1 and TRBJ2-5, with 10 bases fitting TRBD2. The germline V gene encodes CDR1 DFQATT and CDR2 SNEGSKA (reference sequence). The CDR3 sequence is 18 residues long. V lost 0 bases and J lost 5; bases outside the gene matches: 15. Here the CDR3 reads CSARDVGTSAGAFETQYF. The CDR3 coding sequence is TGCAGTGCTAGAGATGTGGGGACTAGCGCGGGGGCCTTTGAGACCCAGTACTTC.

This clonotype was picked up many times. J is TRBJ2-7 and V is TRBV2, with 11 bases that match TRBD2. Germline CDR1 reads SNHLY; CDR2 reads FYNNEI. Trimming at V came to 5 bases and at J to 7 bases, leaving 7 bases not matched to a gene. The CDR3 spans 14 residues. CDR3 nucleotides: TGTGCCAGCAGTCTAGGACTAGCGGGCGCGGAGCAGTACTTC. Translated, it gives CASSLGLAGAEQYF.

This clonotype was counted many times. The chain employs TRBV10-3 and TRBJ2-6, with TRBD2 matching over 8 bases. This CDR3 has 18 residues. The germline V gene encodes CDR1 ENHRY and CDR2 SYGVKD. After removal of 0 bases from V and 2 bases from J, the junction contained 6 bases not matched to a gene. The CDR3 DNA sequence: TGTGCCATCAGTGAGTCGAACGGGAGGGCCGCTGGGGCCAACGTCCTGACTTTC. Translation: CAISESNGRAAGANVLTF.

The chain employs TRBV12-3 or TRBV12-4 and TRBJ1-3; 12 bases line up with TRBD1. Trimming removed 7 bases from V and 12 bases from J; junction bases left unmatched: 13. This CDR3 has 15 amino acids. The CDR3 loop is CASTRDRGLSPSIYF. DNA for the CDR3: TGTGCCAGCACCCGGGACAGGGGGCTCAGCCCCAGCATATATTTT.

This clonotype was seen a handful of times. The gene calls are TRBV5-4 and TRBJ1-2; D is undetermined. Looked up from germline, CDR1 is SGHNT and CDR2 is YYREEE (reference sequence). With 2 bases removed from V and 4 bases from J, the gap between germline ends came to 9 bases. This CDR3 has 13 amino acids. The DNA for the CDR3 is TGTGCCAGCAGCTTTTCGACCGCCTATGGCTACACCTTC. Protein product: CASSFSTAYGYTF.

This clonotype came up many times. V and J are TRBV20-1 and TRBJ1-6; D not resolved. Germline CDR1 is DFQATT and CDR2 is SNEGSKA (reference sequence). The germline V and J ends were trimmed by 1 base and 9 bases, with 19 bases remaining between them. CDR3 length equals 16 residues. This CDR3 is CSARVSSNIVGSPLHF. The CDR3 coding sequence is TGCAGTGCTAGAGTCTCCTCGAATATCGTCGGTTCACCCCTCCACTTT.

There are a few counts of this clonotype. The V and J genes are TRBV11-2 and TRBJ1-1; D ambiguous. The germline gives CDR1 SGHAT, CDR2 FQNNGV. V was shortened by 5 bases and J by 2 bases, with 12 bases between the two germline ends. The CDR3 covers 14 residues. The CDR3, as DNA: TGTGCCAGCAGCGGGTCCGGTTATAACACTGAAGCTTTCTTT. Translating it yields CASSGSGYNTEAFF.

This rearrangement joins TRBV6-5 to TRBJ2-1, with TRBD1 matching over 9 bases. CDR3 length: 15 residues. Germline V CDR1 and CDR2: MNHEY, SVGAGI. Germline trimming cut 8 bases from V and 1 base from J; bases unmatched to any gene: 6. For the CDR3, the DNA is TGTGCCAGCCTGGGACAGGGAGAATCCTACAATGAGCAGTTCTTC. Residues: CASLGQGESYNEQFF.

The V call is TRBV6-1, the J call TRBJ2-5; TRBD2 agrees at 10 bases. This CDR3 is 18 amino acids long. With V trimmed by 0 bases and J by 5 bases, 12 bases remained unmatched. Germline V gives CDR1 MNHNS, CDR2 SASEGT. The CDR3: CASSEAPGLAPVSETQYF. CDR3 nucleotide sequence: TGTGCCAGCAGTGAAGCGCCGGGACTAGCGCCTGTAAGTGAGACCCAGTACTTC.

This clonotype was recorded at least ten times. The rearrangement joins TRBV20-1 to TRBJ1-5; 7 bases align to TRBD1. V lost 4 bases to trimming and J lost 8 bases; unmatched junction nucleotides: 14. Looked up from germline, CDR1 is DFQATT and CDR2 is SNEGSKA (reference sequence). This CDR3 has 15 residues. The CDR3 nucleotides read TGCAGTGCTAAGAGAGGTCAGGGGGACTTTGAGCCCCAGCATTTT. Translating it yields CSAKRGQGDFEPQHF.

This clonotype was counted ten times or more. J is TRBJ2-1 and V is TRBV4-1, with TRBD2 matching 11 bases. CDR3 length equals 15 residues. Trimming took 10 bases from V and 7 from J; bases not matched to a gene: 12. Germline CDR1 MGHRA, CDR2 YSYEKL. The CDR3 sequence is CAISTSGDPWNEQFF. The CDR3 region has the DNA TGCGCCATCTCGACTAGCGGGGACCCCTGGAATGAGCAGTTCTTC.

Many counts were recorded for this clonotype. The chain links TRBV5-4 to TRBJ1-2; D gene uncertain. Germline V CDR1 and CDR2: SGHNT, YYREEE (reference sequence). Between the trimmed V and J ends, which lost 4 bases and 2 bases, there was a span of 9 bases. The CDR3 is 13 amino acids. CDR3 protein: CASSARENYGYTF. The CDR3 DNA reads TGTGCCAGCAGCGCGCGCGAGAACTATGGCTACACCTTC.

This clonotype was counted at least ten times. This chain uses TRBV12-3 or TRBV12-4 with TRBJ1-2; D uncertain. The CDR3 has 14 residues. V was trimmed by 4 bases and J by 5 bases, leaving 14 bases between them. This CDR3 is CASSSREASYGYTF. The CDR3 DNA follows: TGTGCCAGCAGTTCCCGGGAGGCTAGTTATGGCTACACCTTC.

This clonotype was recorded at least ten times. The rearrangement joins TRBV7-8 to TRBJ1-2; D is unresolved. Germline V CDR1 and CDR2: SGHVS, FQNEAQ. There are 14 residues in the CDR3. The V end was cut by 7 bases, the J end by 6 bases, with 18 bases between. CDR3 loop: CASTTPEGEDGYTF. The CDR3, as DNA: TGTGCCAGCACCACCCCGGAGGGTGAAGATGGCTACACCTTC.

This clonotype has just a few counts. The chain employs TRBV3-1 and TRBJ2-7, with no clear D. This CDR3 region has 13 residues. The germline V and J ends were trimmed by 1 base and 1 base, with 5 bases remaining between them. Germline CDR1 reads LGHDT; CDR2 reads YNNKEL (reference sequence). The CDR3 loop is CASSQVSSYEQYF. In nucleotides, the CDR3 is TGTGCCAGCAGCCAAGTCAGTTCCTACGAGCAGTACTTC.